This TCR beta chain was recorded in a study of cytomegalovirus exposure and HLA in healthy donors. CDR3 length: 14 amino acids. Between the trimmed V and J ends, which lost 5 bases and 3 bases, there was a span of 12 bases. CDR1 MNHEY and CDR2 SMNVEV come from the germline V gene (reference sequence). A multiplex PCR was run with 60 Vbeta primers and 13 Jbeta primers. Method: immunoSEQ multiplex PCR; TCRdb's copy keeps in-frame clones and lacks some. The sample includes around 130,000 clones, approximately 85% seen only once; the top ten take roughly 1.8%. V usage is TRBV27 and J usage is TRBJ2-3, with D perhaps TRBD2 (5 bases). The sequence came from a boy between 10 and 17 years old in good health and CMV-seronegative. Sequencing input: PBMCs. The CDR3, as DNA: TGTGCCAGCAGTACCTCAGGACTTACAGATACGCAGTATTTT. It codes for CASSTSGLTDTQYF.